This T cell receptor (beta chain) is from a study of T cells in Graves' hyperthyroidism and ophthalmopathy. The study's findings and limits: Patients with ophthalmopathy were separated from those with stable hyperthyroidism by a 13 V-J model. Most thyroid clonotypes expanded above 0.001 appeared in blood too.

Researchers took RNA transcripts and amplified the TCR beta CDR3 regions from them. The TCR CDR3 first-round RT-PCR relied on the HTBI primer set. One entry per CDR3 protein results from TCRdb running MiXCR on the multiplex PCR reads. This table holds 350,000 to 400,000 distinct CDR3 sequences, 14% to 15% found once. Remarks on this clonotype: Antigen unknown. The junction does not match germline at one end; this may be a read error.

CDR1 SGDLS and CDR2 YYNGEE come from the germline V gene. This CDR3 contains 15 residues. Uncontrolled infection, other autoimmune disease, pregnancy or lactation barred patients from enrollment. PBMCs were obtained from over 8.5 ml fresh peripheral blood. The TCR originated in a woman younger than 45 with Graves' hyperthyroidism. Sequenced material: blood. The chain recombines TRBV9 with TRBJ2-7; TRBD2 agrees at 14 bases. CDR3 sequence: CAGSVGGLAGVEQYF. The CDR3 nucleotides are TGTGCCGGCAGCGTAGGGGGACTAGCGGGAGTCGAGCAGTACTTC.